This is a list of T cell receptor beta chains from one sample in a study of blood T cell repertoires in COVID-19. TCRdb keeps only in-frame clones here, not all; method: immunoSEQ multiplex PCR. The data contain about 200,000 clones, roughly nine tenths of them singletons. The sample consisted of peripheral blood. All receptors derive from a man aged 35 to 55 with acute or convalescent COVID-19. Each CDR3 is given with its conserved first and last residue. The D gene is left open where the match is weak. Clone size is shown for a subset of rows, as once, few, many or a class of expanded clone.

cdr3_nt: TGTGCCAGCAGCCACACTAGTGCCACCTACAATGAGCAGTTCTTC
cdr3_aa: CASSHTSATYNEQFF
cdr3_length: 15
d_call: -
v_call: TRBV6-6
j_call: TRBJ2-1
clone_size: -

cdr3_nt: TGTGCCAGCAGTTCGCAGGGGCAGGGCACAGCTTTCTTT
cdr3_aa: CASSSQGQGTAFF
cdr3_length: 13
d_call: -
v_call: TRBV12-3/TRBV12-4
j_call: TRBJ1-1
clone_size: -

cdr3_nt: TGTGCCAGCAGCCTTACAAGATCTACAGCTCAAGTCTACGAGCAGTACTTC
cdr3_aa: CASSLTRSTAQVYEQYF
cdr3_length: 17
d_call: -
v_call: TRBV7-9
j_call: TRBJ2-7
clone_size: -

cdr3_nt: TGTGCCAGCAGGCGGACTAGCGGGGGTAACGGGGAGCTGTTTTTT
cdr3_aa: CASRRTSGGNGELFF
cdr3_length: 15
d_call: TRBD2
v_call: TRBV2
j_call: TRBJ2-2
clone_size: -

cdr3_nt: TGTGCCACCTCGGGACTAGCGGGAGTATACGAGCAGTACTTC
cdr3_aa: CATSGLAGVYEQYF
cdr3_length: 14
d_call: TRBD2
v_call: TRBV10-3
j_call: TRBJ2-7
clone_size: -

cdr3_nt: TGTGCCAGCAGTTTCGAGGGAACCGGGGAGCTGTTTTTT
cdr3_aa: CASSFEGTGELFF
cdr3_length: 13
d_call: -
v_call: TRBV12-3/TRBV12-4
j_call: TRBJ2-2
clone_size: -

cdr3_nt: TGTGCCAGCAGCCCCCCAAGGGGCAGGGAGACCCAGTACTTC
cdr3_aa: CASSPPRGRETQYF
cdr3_length: 14
d_call: -
v_call: TRBV7-8
j_call: TRBJ2-5
clone_size: -

cdr3_nt: TGTGCCAGCAGTGAGATGAGACACGGGGACTACGAGCAGTACTTC
cdr3_aa: CASSEMRHGDYEQYF
cdr3_length: 15
d_call: -
v_call: TRBV25-1
j_call: TRBJ2-7
clone_size: -

cdr3_nt: TGTGCCAGCAGCTTGGCGGCAGGGCTATACTACGAGCAGTACTTC
cdr3_aa: CASSLAAGLYYEQYF
cdr3_length: 15
d_call: -
v_call: TRBV5-8
j_call: TRBJ2-7
clone_size: -

cdr3_nt: TGTGCCAGCAGTGGGAGAGGCACAGATACGCAGTATTTT
cdr3_aa: CASSGRGTDTQYF
cdr3_length: 13
d_call: -
v_call: TRBV12-3/TRBV12-4
j_call: TRBJ2-3
clone_size: -

cdr3_nt: TGTGCCAGCAGTTCCCCCGGGAGAGGTACCCCAGATACGCAGTATTTT
cdr3_aa: CASSSPGRGTPDTQYF
cdr3_length: 16
d_call: -
v_call: TRBV28
j_call: TRBJ2-3
clone_size: -

cdr3_nt: TGCAGCGTTGAAGGTTTTCCGGGACAGGGGGCTTACGAGCAGTACTTC
cdr3_aa: CSVEGFPGQGAYEQYF
cdr3_length: 16
d_call: TRBD1
v_call: TRBV29-1
j_call: TRBJ2-7
clone_size: once

cdr3_nt: TGTGCCAGCAGCTTAAACTGGGGGAGGGGACTTTCCTATGAAAAACTGTTTTTT
cdr3_aa: CASSLNWGRGLSYEKLFF
cdr3_length: 18
d_call: -
v_call: TRBV7-2
j_call: TRBJ1-4
clone_size: -

cdr3_nt: TGTGCCAGCTCAGACCAGGGGGGTCGGACTGAAGCTTTCTTT
cdr3_aa: CASSDQGGRTEAFF
cdr3_length: 14
d_call: TRBD1
v_call: TRBV18
j_call: TRBJ1-1
clone_size: -